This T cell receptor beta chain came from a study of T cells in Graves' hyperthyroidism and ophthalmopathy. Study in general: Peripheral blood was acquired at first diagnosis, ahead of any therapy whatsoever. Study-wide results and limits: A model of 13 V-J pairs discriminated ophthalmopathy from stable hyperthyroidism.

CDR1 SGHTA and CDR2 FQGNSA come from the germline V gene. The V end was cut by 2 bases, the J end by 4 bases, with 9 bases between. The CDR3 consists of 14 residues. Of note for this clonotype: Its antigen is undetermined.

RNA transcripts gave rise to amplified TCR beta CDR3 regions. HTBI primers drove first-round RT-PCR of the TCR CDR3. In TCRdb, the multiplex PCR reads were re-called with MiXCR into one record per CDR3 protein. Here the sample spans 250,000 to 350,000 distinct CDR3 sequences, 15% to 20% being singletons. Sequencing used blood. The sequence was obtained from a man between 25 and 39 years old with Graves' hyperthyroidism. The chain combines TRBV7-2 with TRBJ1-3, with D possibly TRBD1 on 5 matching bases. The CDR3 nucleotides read TGTGCCAGCAGCTTATTTGCAGGGGGAAACACCATATATTTT. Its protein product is CASSLFAGGNTIYF. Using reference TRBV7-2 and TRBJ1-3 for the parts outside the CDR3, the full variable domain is GAGVSQSPSNKVTEKGKDVELRCDPISGHTALYWYRQSLGQGLEFLIYFQGNSAPDKSGLPSDRFSAERTGGSVSTLTIQRTQQEDSAVYLCASSLFAGGNTIYFGEGSWLTVV.